The TCR beta chain under discussion was sequenced for a study of blood T cell repertoires in COVID-19. Across the whole study: Sample material is recorded as cDNA or gDNA derived from T cells, B-cell-depleted T cells, or PBMCs.

Authors' analysis steps: The authors estimated nucleated cell counts from reference gene primer amplification. The protocol was immunoSEQ multiplex PCR, while the TCRdb copy is restricted to in-frame clones and leaves out a portion. The V and J calls and clone size come from that table; D and trimming were worked out from the DNA. The profile shows some 100,000 clones, 75% to 90% of them singletons. This CDR3 is 16 amino acids long. Trimming took 4 bases from V and 2 from J; bases not matched to a gene: 6. Per germline, CDR1 MDHEN and CDR2 SYDVKM. Sequencing was performed on peripheral blood. The chain is built from TRBV28 and TRBJ2-3, with 10 nucleotides matching TRBD1. This clonotype was sampled from a woman between 65 and 79 years old with active or convalescent COVID-19. The CDR3 region is CASSSAGTGATDTQYF. The CDR3 DNA reads as TGTGCCAGCAGTTCCGCCGGGACAGGGGCCACAGATACGCAGTATTTT.